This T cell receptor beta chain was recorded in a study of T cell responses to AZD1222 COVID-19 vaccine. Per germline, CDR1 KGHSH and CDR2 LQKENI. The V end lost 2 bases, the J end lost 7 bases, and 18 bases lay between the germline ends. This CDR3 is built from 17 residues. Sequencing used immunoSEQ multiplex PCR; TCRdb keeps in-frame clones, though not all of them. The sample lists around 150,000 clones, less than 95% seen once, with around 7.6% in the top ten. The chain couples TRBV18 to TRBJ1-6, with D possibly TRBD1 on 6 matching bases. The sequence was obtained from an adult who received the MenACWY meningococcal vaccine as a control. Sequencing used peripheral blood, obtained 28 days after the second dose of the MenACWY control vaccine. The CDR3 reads CASSPWDTRQLNSPLHF. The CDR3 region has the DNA TGTGCCAGCTCACCATGGGACACCAGGCAATTGAATTCACCCCTCCACTTT.